The 18 T cell receptor beta chains presented below share a single source sample, sequenced in a study of cytomegalovirus exposure and HLA in healthy donors. Measured with immunoSEQ multiplex PCR; TCRdb has only the in-frame clones, and not every one. The repertoire holds some 71,000 clones, approximately 94% seen once, with about 0.93% in the top ten. Sequences were obtained from PBMCs. These receptors were collected from a woman younger than 35 in good health and CMV-seronegative.

The rearrangement links TRBV7-3 to TRBJ2-3; D is perhaps TRBD2 (5 bases). The germline V gene has CDR1 SGHTA and CDR2 FQGTGA. Trimming shortened V by 2 bases and J by 6 bases, and 15 bases separated the two germline ends. The CDR3 runs 15 residues. In DNA, the CDR3 is TGTGCCAGCAGCTTATCCCCCGGGAAGGCTGATACGCAGTATTTT. Amino acid sequence: CASSLSPGKADTQYF.

The sample holds one count of this clone. The CDR3 DNA sequence: TGTGCCAGCAGCCGCAGGGGGCCTAGCAATCAGCCCCAGCATTTT. It codes for CASSRRGPSNQPQHF. The J gene is TRBJ1-5, the V gene TRBV5-6; 8 bases agree with TRBD1. Unmatched junction bases numbered 3, after V lost 4 bases and J lost 0 bases. There are 15 residues in the CDR3. Germline V gene sequence: CDR1 SGHDT, CDR2 YYEEEE.

V usage is TRBV2 and J usage is TRBJ1-4; 7 bases fit TRBD1. J lost 8 bases, V lost 0 bases, and 9 bases had no gene match. The CDR3 contains 16 residues. Germline-derived CDR1 and CDR2 are SNHLY and FYNNEI. CDR3 loop: CASSEALRGLGEKLFF. In DNA form, the CDR3 reads TGTGCCAGCAGTGAAGCGCTAAGGGGGCTGGGAGAAAAACTGTTTTTT. Drawing the rest from reference TRBV2 and TRBJ1-4, the complete variable domain is EPEVTQTPSHQVTQMGQEVILRCVPISNHLYFYWYRQILGQKVEFLVSFYNNEISEKSEIFDDQFSVERPDGSNFTLKIRSTKLEDSAMYFCASSEALRGLGEKLFFGSGTQLSVL.

The chain recombines TRBV4-1 with TRBJ2-3, with 8 bases identical to TRBD1. The CDR3 spans 17 residues. The ends lost 1 base at V and 4 bases at J; junction bases unmatched: 10. Germline V gene data show CDR1 as MGHRA and CDR2 as YSYEKL. The CDR3 loop is CASSQGSQGASPDTQYF. The CDR3 coding sequence is TGCGCCAGCAGCCAAGGGTCGCAGGGGGCGAGCCCAGATACGCAGTATTTT.

The chain links TRBV19 to TRBJ2-7; perhaps TRBD1 as D (5 bases). Germline V CDR1 and CDR2: LNHDA, SQIVND (reference sequence). The CDR3 loop spans 13 amino acids. V was cut by 5 bases and J by 4 bases, with 12 bases left in between. CDR3 DNA: TGTGCCAGTAGTTCGAGGACATTTTACGAGCAGTACTTC. Its protein is CASSSRTFYEQYF.

The V call is TRBV6-1, the J call TRBJ1-5; TRBD1 matches 7 bases. With 4 bases clipped from V and 1 base from J, the junction kept 7 bases outside the gene matches. The CDR3 loop spans 16 amino acids. The germline V gene has CDR1 MNHNS and CDR2 SASEGT. CDR3 protein: CASSGRGQSSNQPQHF. CDR3 bases: TGTGCCAGCAGTGGGAGGGGACAGTCAAGCAATCAGCCCCAGCATTTT.

This chain joins TRBV6-6 and TRBJ2-7; the match to TRBD2 covers 7 bases. CDR3 length equals 15 residues. V dropped 5 bases and J dropped 4; count of bases not matched to a gene: 11. Germline CDR1 reads MNHNY; CDR2 reads SVGAGI (reference sequence). DNA of the CDR3: TGTGCCAGCAGTCGCGGTCGGACTAGTTCGTACGAGCAGTACTTC. Protein sequence: CASSRGRTSSYEQYF.

The chain combines TRBV11-3 with TRBJ2-5, with TRBD2 as a possible D gene (5 bases). The CDR3 has 13 residues. From germline, CDR1 is SGHNT and CDR2 YENEEA. Trimming cost V 5 bases and J 5 bases, with 12 bases left between them. CDR3 in DNA: TGTGCCAGCAGCGTCAGGACGGGGGAGACCCAGTACTTC. It specifies CASSVRTGETQYF.

The V call is TRBV6-1, the J call TRBJ2-5; D is possibly TRBD2 (6 bases). Germline CDR1 and CDR2: MNHNS and SASEGT. The CDR3 runs 15 residues. V was trimmed by 1 base and J by 5 bases, leaving 14 bases between them. In DNA form, the CDR3 reads TGTGCCAGCAGTGAAGAGCGGGCAGGGATGGAGACCCAGTACTTC. This sequence encodes CASSEERAGMETQYF.

The chain links TRBV28 to TRBJ1-4; 7 nucleotides align to TRBD1. The length of the CDR3 is 14 residues. The V and J ends lost 3 bases and 6 bases, in that order; junction bases with no gene match: 4. Germline V lookup: CDR1 MDHEN, CDR2 SYDVKM. The CDR3 DNA reads TGTGCCAGCAGTTTGAGCCAGGGGGATGAAAAACTGTTTTTT. As protein: CASSLSQGDEKLFF.

V usage is TRBV14 and J usage is TRBJ2-2; possibly TRBD2 for D (5 bases). Looked up from germline, CDR1 is SGHDN and CDR2 is FVKESK. With 4 bases removed from V and 0 bases from J, the gap between germline ends came to 9 bases. This CDR3 is 15 amino acids long. Written as DNA, the CDR3 is TGTGCCAGCAGCCCGCTCGGGACGAACACCGGGGAGCTGTTTTTT. It translates to CASSPLGTNTGELFF.

CDR3 coding DNA: TGTGCCAGCACCAGTCCCGGGACAGGTATGAACACTGAAGCTTTCTTT. Translating gives CASTSPGTGMNTEAFF. The V gene is TRBV2, the J gene TRBJ1-1, with TRBD1 matching 8 bases. Unmatched junction bases numbered 10, after V lost 7 bases and J lost 0 bases. Germline V gene lookup returns CDR1 SNHLY and CDR2 FYNNEI. This CDR3 comprises 16 residues.

V gene TRBV27 combines with J gene TRBJ2-5; TRBD2 matches at 16 bases. The germline CDR1 and CDR2 sequences are MNHEY and SMNVEV (reference sequence). V lost 1 base to trimming and J lost 3 bases; unmatched junction nucleotides: 8. The CDR3 has 19 amino acids. CDR3 residues: CASSLYAEGTSGREETQYF. The CDR3 coding sequence is TGTGCCAGCAGTTTATACGCCGAGGGGACTAGCGGGAGGGAAGAGACCCAGTACTTC.

This chain links TRBV4-1 with TRBJ1-2, with D uncertain. CDR1 MGHRA and CDR2 YSYEKL come from the germline V gene. Trimming took 1 base from V and 2 from J, leaving 11 bases between them. The CDR3 sequence is 15 residues long. CDR3 bases: TGCGCCAGCAGCCAAGGCGCGACTGGAAACTATGGCTACACCTTC. It is translated as CASSQGATGNYGYTF.

The chain joins TRBV6-5 to TRBJ1-2; D gene unclear. The length of the CDR3 is 14 residues. Trimming stripped 0 bases from V and 6 bases from J, with 11 bases between. In germline, CDR1 is MNHEY, CDR2 SVGAGI. The CDR3 DNA sequence: TGTGCCAGCAGTTACTCTCGGGGAGTCGATGGCTACACCTTC. Amino acid sequence: CASSYSRGVDGYTF.

The genes are TRBV29-1 and TRBJ1-1, with a weak D call TRBD1 (6 bases). V was pared by 4 bases and J by 6 bases, with 15 bases between. CDR3 size: 13 residues. CDR1 and CDR2 from the germline V gene are SQVTM and ANQGSEA. CDR3 sequence: CSVASGVSAEAFF. The CDR3 DNA reads as TGCAGCGTTGCGTCAGGGGTCTCCGCTGAAGCTTTCTTT. The full variable domain, in which reference TRBV29-1 and TRBJ1-1 provide the parts outside the CDR3, is SAVISQKPSRDICQRGTSLTIQCQVDSQVTMMFWYRQQPGQSLTLIATANQGSEATYESGFVIDKFPISRPNLTFSTLTVSNMSPEDSSIYLCSVASGVSAEAFFGQGTRLTVV.

The chain joins TRBV7-8 to TRBJ2-1; D unclear. The germline V gene encodes CDR1 SGHVS and CDR2 FQNEAQ. Trimming shortened V by 6 bases and J by 0 bases, and 12 bases separated the two germline ends. The length of the CDR3 is 15 residues. CDR3 amino acids: CASSPTASSYNEQFF. As DNA, the CDR3 is TGTGCCAGCAGTCCGACTGCGAGCTCCTACAATGAGCAGTTCTTC.

The rearrangement uses TRBV6-6 and TRBJ1-3; 8 nucleotides line up with TRBD1. Germline V CDR1 and CDR2: MNHNY, SVGAGI (reference sequence). Trimming at V came to 6 bases and at J to 4 bases, leaving 11 bases not matched to a gene. The CDR3 sequence is 16 residues long. The CDR3 region is CASSFSSGQGGNTIYF. DNA of the CDR3: TGTGCCAGCAGCTTCTCCTCCGGACAGGGCGGAAACACCATATATTTT.